Listed here are 19 T cell receptor beta chains from one sample, sequenced in a study of T cells in Graves' hyperthyroidism and ophthalmopathy. Authors of the study amplified TCR beta CDR3 regions from RNA transcripts. TCR CDR3 regions were first amplified by RT-PCR with HTBI primers. TCRdb re-derived calls from the multiplex PCR reads in MiXCR, one entry per CDR3 protein. The table records around 380,000 distinct CDR3 sequences, approximately 13% of them present only once. Sequencing was performed on blood. Receptors were obtained from a man aged 30 to 45 with Graves' hyperthyroidism that later progressed to Graves' ophthalmopathy.

This clonotype was recorded many times. The chain employs TRBV28 and TRBJ1-1; D unclear. The germline CDR1 and CDR2 sequences are MDHEN and SYDVKM. Deletions cut 1 base from V and 1 base from J, with 16 bases between. This CDR3 has 17 residues. The CDR3 protein is CASSLFSPAVGNTEAFF. The CDR3 coding sequence is TGTGCCAGCAGTTTATTCTCCCCAGCCGTTGGGAACACTGAAGCTTTCTTT.

This clonotype was detected ten times or more. This sequence joins TRBV2 and TRBJ2-1; tentatively, D is TRBD1 or TRBD2 (5 bases each). V was cut by 4 bases and J by 0 bases, with 22 bases left in between. The length of the CDR3 is 19 residues. Germline V gene data show CDR1 as SNHLY and CDR2 as FYNNEI. This CDR3 is CASSGDGGFPGGSYNEQFF. CDR3 nucleotide sequence: TGTGCCAGCAGTGGGGACGGAGGTTTTCCTGGGGGCTCCTACAATGAGCAGTTCTTC.

As to this clonotype: The germline gene is not matched at one end of the junction; a read error may be the cause. The rearrangement links TRBV5-1 to TRBJ2-3; D is possibly TRBD2 (7 bases). Germline lookup yields CDR1 SGHRS and CDR2 YFSETQ. This CDR3 contains 15 residues. The CDR3 here is CPSSLRGASTDTQYF. DNA of the CDR3: TGCCCCAGCAGCTTACGGGGGGCCAGCACAGATACGCAGTATTTT.

This clonotype was counted only a few times. The rearrangement links TRBV4-1 to TRBJ1-1; 10 nucleotides line up with TRBD1. The CDR3 is 16 amino acids. The trim removed 1 base at V and 1 base at J, leaving 3 bases unmatched. Germline V lookup: CDR1 MGHRA, CDR2 YSYEKL. This CDR3 reads CASSQGQGARNTEAFF. The CDR3 region has the DNA TGCGCCAGCAGCCAAGGACAGGGGGCGAGGAACACTGAAGCTTTCTTT.

This clonotype was picked up a small number of times. The V gene is TRBV5-8, the J gene TRBJ2-1, with 7 nucleotides matching TRBD1. Trimming cost V 8 bases and J 3 bases; bases outside gene matches: 5. The CDR3 is 13 amino acids. CDR1 is SGHTS and CDR2 is YDEGEE in the germline V gene. CDR3 bases: TGTGCCAGTGGGGACAGAGTCTACAATGAGCAGTTCTTC. This gives the protein CASGDRVYNEQFF.

This clonotype was seen repeatedly, ten times or more. The V and J genes are TRBV2 and TRBJ2-1; TRBD1 agrees at 9 bases. Germline V gene lookup returns CDR1 SNHLY and CDR2 FYNNEI. The CDR3 totals 15 residues. V shed 6 bases and J 2 bases; nucleotides not matched to a gene: 5. The CDR3 loop reads CASRLRQGAYNEQFF. The CDR3 nucleotides read TGTGCCAGCAGACTCCGACAGGGGGCCTACAATGAGCAGTTCTTC.

This clonotype was seen repeatedly, ten times or more. The chain has TRBV2 and TRBJ1-2; D remains unclear. The CDR3 consists of 15 residues. The V end was cut by 1 base, the J end by 3 bases, with 12 bases between. CDR1 is SNHLY, CDR2 FYNNEI, per germline. The CDR3: CASSEGTSRHYGYTF. The CDR3 DNA reads TGTGCCAGCAGTGAAGGGACCTCGAGGCACTATGGCTACACCTTC.

This clonotype turned up a few times. The V gene is TRBV5-4, the J gene TRBJ2-7, with D tentatively TRBD1 (5 bases). This CDR3 has 15 amino acids. CDR1 SGHNT and CDR2 YYREEE come from the germline V gene (reference sequence). V gave up 0 bases and J gave up 1 base, with 11 bases separating them. CDR3 sequence (DNA): TGTGCCAGCAGCTTGGTGGCAGGGAAATCCTACGAGCAGTACTTC. Translating it yields CASSLVAGKSYEQYF.

This clonotype has a handful of counts. The chain uses TRBV12-3 or TRBV12-4 and TRBJ2-1, with D perhaps given as TRBD1 or TRBD2 (5 bases each). The CDR3 runs 15 residues. The germline V and J ends were trimmed by 4 bases and 2 bases, with 12 bases remaining between them. The CDR3 region is CASSWPGLTYNEQFF. In DNA, the CDR3 is TGTGCCAGCAGTTGGCCGGGGCTCACCTACAATGAGCAGTTCTTC.

This clonotype came up many times. The V call is TRBV7-9, the J call TRBJ2-7; TRBD1 matches 9 bases. Per the germline V gene, CDR1 is SEHNR and CDR2 is FQNEAQ (reference sequence). This CDR3 region has 14 residues. Germline trimming cut 4 bases from V and 3 bases from J; bases unmatched to any gene: 4. CDR3 bases: TGTGCCAGCAGCTCGGGACAGGGTAGCTACGAGCAGTACTTC. Its translation is CASSSGQGSYEQYF.

V and J are TRBV30 and TRBJ1-3, with D maybe TRBD1 (5 bases). Germline CDR1 is GTSNPN and CDR2 is SVGIG (reference sequence). There are 13 residues in the CDR3. Trimming cost V 8 bases and J 3 bases, with 14 bases left between them. This CDR3 is CAVARGDGNTIYF. CDR3 DNA sequence: TGTGCCGTCGCCAGAGGGGATGGAAACACCATATATTTT.

This clonotype occurred many times. The DNA for the CDR3 is TGTGCCAGCAGGCTACAGGGGGCGAACACTGAAGCTTTCTTT. It translates to CASRLQGANTEAFF. V is TRBV27 and J is TRBJ1-1; 9 nucleotides line up with TRBD1. Germline values: CDR1 MNHEY, CDR2 SMNVEV (reference sequence). After removal of 6 bases from V and 1 base from J, the junction contained 3 bases not matched to a gene. This CDR3 comprises 14 residues.

The table lists this clonotype with many counts. V gene TRBV11-2 combines with J gene TRBJ1-5, with D unresolved. The length of the CDR3 is 15 residues. V was clipped by 1 base and J by 4 bases, with 11 bases between them. Looked up from germline, CDR1 is SGHAT and CDR2 is FQNNGV. The CDR3 DNA is TGTGCCAGCAGCTTAGGGGTACGGTCTAATCAGCCCCAGCATTTT. Its translation is CASSLGVRSNQPQHF.

This clonotype was detected ten times or more. This chain uses TRBV24-1 with TRBJ2-7; 8 nucleotides agree with TRBD2. Looked up from germline, CDR1 is KGHDR and CDR2 is SFDVKD. V trimming: 7 bases; J trimming: 2 bases; junction bases outside the gene matches: 12. The CDR3 sequence is 16 residues long. The CDR3 protein is CATRSRASGLPYEQYF. Here the CDR3 DNA reads TGTGCCACCAGATCTCGGGCTAGCGGGCTACCCTACGAGCAGTACTTC.

This clonotype came up a few times. Given the absence of the conserved phenylalanine or tryptophan at the CDR3 end, a read error is likely. The chain joins TRBV14 to TRBJ1-1; D is ambiguous. The CDR3 is 15 residues long. Germline values: CDR1 SGHDN, CDR2 FVKESK. V lost 1 base, J lost 1 base, and 10 bases lay in between. In DNA, the CDR3 is TGTGCCAGCAGCCAAGCTGGCAGGCAGAACACTGAAGCTTTCCTT. Translation gives CASSQAGRQNTEAFL.

V gene TRBV27 combines with J gene TRBJ1-6, with a weak D call TRBD1 (6 bases). Germline CDR1 is MNHEY and CDR2 is SMNVEV (reference sequence). V shed 5 bases and J shed 1 base, with 15 bases lying between them. CDR3 length equals 17 residues. CDR3 bases: TGTGCCAGCAGTAGGAACCTAGGGGGATCCTATAATTCACCCCTCCACTTT. It specifies CASSRNLGGSYNSPLHF.

This clonotype was counted at least ten times. The chain links TRBV20-1 to TRBJ2-7, with D unclear. The CDR3 extends over 14 amino acids. Trimming removed 5 bases at V and 1 base at J, with 15 bases between. From germline, CDR1 is DFQATT and CDR2 SNEGSKA (reference sequence). CDR3 protein: CSAPRTAVSYEQYF. The CDR3 nucleotides read TGCAGTGCTCCCCGGACCGCGGTTTCCTACGAGCAGTACTTC.

This clonotype was seen at least ten times. This chain joins TRBV6-2 or TRBV6-3 and TRBJ2-7; no clear D. Trimming stripped 4 bases from V and 3 bases from J, with 4 bases between. The CDR3 is made up of 11 amino acids. Per the germline V gene, CDR1 is MNHEY and CDR2 is SVGEGT. The CDR3 region has the DNA TGTGCCAGCAGTTCCCACTACGAGCAGTACTTC. The encoded protein is CASSSHYEQYF.

There are many counts of this clonotype. The rearrangement joins TRBV6-1 to TRBJ1-5; D unclear. Trimming cost V 5 bases and J 0 bases, with 11 bases left between them. The CDR3 consists of 15 residues. Germline V CDR1 and CDR2: MNHNS, SASEGT. The CDR3 DNA follows: TGTGCCAGCAGTTCTTTAGGTTATAGCAATCAGCCCCAGCATTTT. Protein product: CASSSLGYSNQPQHF.